The rows below give T cell receptor beta chains drawn from one sample of a study of OX40 agonist ivuxolimab in advanced cancers. Clones were sequenced by immunoSEQ multiplex PCR, and TCRdb holds only the in-frame ones, with some missing. The sample includes more than 55,000 clones, around 90% of them seen just once. The sequencing here drew on CD4+ or CD8+ T cells sorted from blood, taken in a trial of the OX40 agonist ivuxolimab. These TCRs come from an adult with an advanced solid tumor such as melanoma, head and neck, liver or kidney cancer. CDR3s include the opening cysteine and the closing phenylalanine or tryptophan. Each record gives: clone size, V gene, D gene, CDR3 length, J gene, CDR3 protein, CDR3 DNA. The D gene is left open where the match is weak. Clone size, where shown, is once, few, many, or a class for clones that have expanded.

once	TRBV7-7	.	14	TRBJ2-1	CASSLGGGYNEQFF	TGTGCTAGCAGCTTAGGCGGAGGCTACAATGAGCAGTTCTTC
.	TRBV9	TRBD1	20	TRBJ2-3	CASSVGLGRDRGLWTDTQYF	TGTGCCAGCAGCGTAGGATTAGGGAGGGACAGGGGGCTTTGGACAGATACGCAGTATTTT
.	TRBV19	TRBD1	14	TRBJ2-3	CASAGTGGTDTQYF	TGTGCCAGCGCCGGGACAGGGGGCACAGATACGCAGTATTTT
.	TRBV27	.	14	TRBJ2-5	CASSPPGRMETQYF	TGTGCCAGCAGTCCCCCGGGCAGGATGGAGACCCAGTACTTC
.	TRBV29-1	.	13	TRBJ2-3	CSVVSGSLRAQYF	TGCAGCGTTGTAAGCGGTTCCCTCAGGGCGCAGTATTTT
.	TRBV18	.	14	TRBJ2-5	CASSPPSGQETQYF	TGTGCCAGCTCACCACCGTCAGGCCAAGAGACCCAGTACTTC
.	TRBV4-3	TRBD1	15	TRBJ1-1	CASSTQGVGNTEAFF	TGCGCCAGCAGCACTCAGGGGGTGGGGAACACTGAAGCTTTCTTT
.	TRBV5-4	TRBD2	16	TRBJ2-1	CASSLRTSGSYNEQFF	TGTGCCAGCAGCTTGAGGACTAGCGGGAGTTACAATGAGCAGTTCTTC
once	TRBV5-3	.	13	TRBJ1-4	CASSLARVEKLFF	TGTGCCAGCAGCTTGGCCCGAGTTGAAAAACTGTTTTTT
few	TRBV10-2	TRBD2	17	TRBJ2-1	CASSDHRGGGSYNEQFF	TGCGCCAGCAGTGATCATCGCGGGGGGGGCTCCTACAATGAGCAGTTCTTC
.	TRBV7-2	.	14	TRBJ2-7	CASSLKWGPLEQYF	TGTGCCAGCAGCTTAAAGTGGGGGCCCCTCGAGCAGTACTTC
.	TRBV2	.	14	TRBJ2-5	CASSEDGGKETQYF	TGTGCCAGCAGTGAAGATGGGGGTAAAGAGACCCAGTACTTC
.	TRBV6-1	.	11	TRBJ1-6	CASSYNSPLHF	TGTGCCAGCAGTTATAATTCACCCCTCCACTTT
.	TRBV20-1	.	11	TRBJ2-3	CSASTGISQYF	TGCAGTGCTAGCACAGGGATCTCGCAGTATTTT
few	TRBV19	.	13	TRBJ1-1	CASSRDGNTEAFF	TGTGCCAGTAGTAGGGACGGGAACACTGAAGCTTTCTTT
.	TRBV2	.	13	TRBJ2-7	CASSEALRNLQYF	TGTGCCAGCAGTGAAGCGCTTCGGAACTTGCAGTACTTC